This T cell receptor (beta chain) was sequenced during a study of CD8+ T cells in alopecia areata. Background on the study: The study gave treated patients oral tofacitinib at 5 to 10 mg twice daily. Among treated patients, severity was scored by affected scalp area percentage. Tofacitinib therapy lasting 6 to 18 months was followed by 6 months off drug. Study-wide results and limits: Tofacitinib yielded significantly lower scalp clonality and fewer expanded CD8+ clones among the top 100.

The treatment: oral pan-JAK inhibitor, 5-10 mg twice daily. The authors extracted RNA and reverse transcribed it into cDNA as the sequencing template. Method: immunoSEQ multiplex PCR; TCRdb's copy keeps in-frame clones and lacks some. This sample carries about 220,000 clones, approximately 57% of them seen once, and the ten largest clones take about 1.6%. There are a few counts of this clone. Its antigen is undetermined. Germline trimming cut 6 bases from V and 0 bases from J; bases unmatched to any gene: 3. The CDR3 totals 15 residues. Germline CDR1 is SGHTA and CDR2 is FQGNSA. The sequencing here drew on CD4+ T cells sorted from blood, taken at week 4, from a patient treated with tofacitinib. The chain links TRBV7-2 to TRBJ2-1; 9 bases are a match to TRBD1. This TCR derives from a human donor with alopecia areata. In DNA, the CDR3 is TGTGCCAGCAGTCAGACAGGGGGCTCCTACAATGAGCAGTTCTTC. The encoded protein is CASSQTGGSYNEQFF.